The 18 T cell receptor beta chains in this list originate from one sample, sequenced in a study of regulatory T cells in long-lasting Graves disease. According to the study, TCR beta libraries were built with iRepertoire HTBI primers and CDR3-region Arm-PCR. TCRdb reprocessed the multiplex PCR reads with MiXCR, giving one entry per CDR3 protein. The sample yields 600,000 to 650,000 distinct CDR3 sequences, roughly 15% seen once. Time point described: newly diagnosed GD, antithyroid drugs for less than 3 months. Generation of the TCR library employed RNA extracted from PBMCs. These data also featured in a second study, about T cells in Graves' hyperthyroidism and ophthalmopathy.

The material sequenced was peripheral blood mononuclear cells (PBMCs), taken at new diagnosis, from a patient treated with antithyroid drugs. The receptor set was obtained from a woman aged 25 to 39 with Graves disease.

In its sample, this clonotype was seen a few times. V is TRBV18 and J is TRBJ1-5, with D tentatively TRBD1 (6 bases). The CDR3 is 13 residues long. In germline, CDR1 is KGHSH, CDR2 LQKENI. Trimming pared 6 bases from V and 3 bases from J, leaving 9 bases between. CDR3 coding DNA: TGTGCCAGCTCCCCAGGGGACAATCAGCCCCAGCATTTT. Amino acid sequence: CASSPGDNQPQHF.

The chain recombines TRBV20-1 with TRBJ2-3; a weak D match, TRBD2 (6 bases). CDR1 is DFQATT, CDR2 SNEGSKA, per germline (reference sequence). V was shortened by 6 bases and J by 5 bases, with 15 bases between the two germline ends. The CDR3 is made up of 13 amino acids. Here the CDR3 reads CSASAGAGDTQYF. CDR3 coding DNA: TGCAGTGCCAGTGCTGGAGCGGGAGATACGCAGTATTTT.

This sequence joins TRBV4-1 and TRBJ2-7, with TRBD2 matching over 15 bases. Per germline, CDR1 MGHRA and CDR2 YSYEKL. This CDR3 has 20 amino acids. The V gene end was trimmed by 0 bases and the J gene end by 6 bases; junction bases not matched to a gene: 15. In DNA form, the CDR3 reads TGCGCCAGCAGCCAAGACCGGTGGCAAGGGACTAGCGGGAGGACCGGCGAGCAGTACTTC. Protein: CASSQDRWQGTSGRTGEQYF.

This clonotype was observed at least ten times. This may come from a read error, since a much larger clone is one base off. The chain carries TRBV2 and TRBJ2-6; D unclear. The CDR3 length is 12 residues. The germline gives CDR1 SNHLY, CDR2 FYNNEI. V was shortened by 7 bases and J by 2 bases, with 3 bases between the two germline ends. The CDR3 nucleotides read TGTGCCAGCATTGCTGGGGCCAACGTCCTGACTTTC. Translating gives CASIAGANVLTF.

Of note for this clonotype: Because it lacks the conserved phenylalanine or tryptophan at the end, this CDR3 is likely a read error. The DNA is left out, because the CDR3 cannot be placed on it with certainty; the CDR3 is given as TCRdb lists it. V gene TRBV7-2 combines with J gene TRBJ2-7; the table gives TRBD2 as D, unverified against the DNA. Germline CDR1 is SGHTA and CDR2 is FQGNSA. The CDR3 numbers 16 amino acids, ends counted. The CDR3 protein is CASSPLAGVLTMLPFE.

This clonotype occurred a few times. The chain has TRBV30 and TRBJ2-3, with D hard to call. Germline V gene sequence: CDR1 GTSNPN, CDR2 SVGIG (reference sequence). The V end was cut by 0 bases, the J end by 8 bases, with 3 bases between. There are 10 residues in the CDR3. CDR3 nucleotides: TGTGCCTGGAGTGTAGGTACGCAGTATTTT. Protein: CAWSVGTQYF.

V gene TRBV7-3 combines with J gene TRBJ2-7; possible D gene TRBD1, 6 bases. The V end lost 1 base, the J end lost 5 bases, and 9 bases lay between the germline ends. Germline lookup yields CDR1 SGHTA and CDR2 FQGTGA. The CDR3 runs 13 residues. CDR3 bases: TGTGCCAGCAGCTTAAGGGGGCGCGACGAGCAGTACTTC. Its protein product is CASSLRGRDEQYF.

The rearrangement joins TRBV2 to TRBJ2-1; D is undetermined. Trimming took off 3 bases at V and 8 bases at J, with 11 bases between the two ends. This CDR3 is built from 13 residues. CDR1 is SNHLY and CDR2 is FYNNEI in the germline V gene. The CDR3, as DNA: TGTGCCAGCAGTGATCAGGTGGCGGATGAGCAGTTCTTC. Amino acid sequence: CASSDQVADEQFF.

V usage is TRBV3-1 and J usage is TRBJ2-7, with a tentative D call TRBD2 (6 bases). V lost 0 bases to trimming and J lost 7 bases, with 13 bases between them. Germline V gene sequence: CDR1 LGHDT, CDR2 YNNKEL (reference sequence). This CDR3 contains 14 residues. CDR3: CASSQEVGGREQYF. Here the CDR3 DNA reads TGTGCCAGCAGCCAAGAGGTGGGAGGACGAGAGCAGTACTTC.

Only a few counts were recorded for this clonotype. The rearrangement uses TRBV7-3 and TRBJ2-4; perhaps TRBD2 as D (6 bases). Germline CDR1 SGHTA, CDR2 FQGTGA. The CDR3 loop spans 17 amino acids. Trimming cost V 2 bases and J 0 bases, with 14 bases left between them. CDR3 in DNA: TGTGCCAGCAGCTTAGCCCAACTAGCCCTAGCCAAAAACATTCAGTACTTC. It yields the protein CASSLAQLALAKNIQYF.

The gene calls are TRBV13 and TRBJ2-1; D is perhaps TRBD2 (6 bases). Germline V CDR1 and CDR2: PRHDT, FYEKMQ (reference sequence). There are 14 residues in the CDR3. Trimming pared 2 bases from V and 8 bases from J, leaving 13 bases between. The CDR3 DNA follows: TGTGCCAGCAGCTTACGGCGGGGCTTTTATGAGCAGTTCTTC. The encoded protein is CASSLRRGFYEQFF.

This clonotype was seen at least ten times. The rearrangement links TRBV20-1 to TRBJ2-5; no definite D call. The germline V and J ends were trimmed by 0 bases and 5 bases, with 13 bases remaining between them. This CDR3 region has 14 residues. CDR1 DFQATT and CDR2 SNEGSKA come from the germline V gene (reference sequence). CDR3 DNA sequence: TGCAGTGCTAGAGAATCCGGCAGGCTCGAGACCCAGTACTTC. Protein product: CSARESGRLETQYF.

This clonotype came up a few times. This chain uses TRBV3-1 with TRBJ2-7; D gene uncertain. CDR3 length: 12 amino acids. The germline gives CDR1 LGHDT, CDR2 YNNKEL (reference sequence). V lost 5 bases to trimming and J lost 4 bases, with 9 bases between them. The CDR3 DNA sequence: TGTGCCAGCAGCGGGCGGTTGTACGAGCAGTACTTC. Its translation is CASSGRLYEQYF.

The table lists this clonotype with many counts. The CDR3 coding sequence is TGCAGCGTCTCACCCGGGACAGGGGGCAACTATGGCTACACCTTC. This gives the protein CSVSPGTGGNYGYTF. V gene TRBV29-1 combines with J gene TRBJ1-2; 12 positions match TRBD1. The V and J ends lost 6 bases and 2 bases, in that order; junction bases with no gene match: 7. CDR1 and CDR2 from the germline V gene are SQVTM and ANQGSEA. The length of the CDR3 is 15 residues.

This clonotype was counted ten times or more. V and J are TRBV12-3 or TRBV12-4 and TRBJ1-6; no clear D. The CDR3 consists of 14 residues. V lost 8 bases and J 10 bases, leaving 18 bases between the germline ends. CDR3 nucleotide sequence: TGTGCCAGCTCCTTGAGGGCCGCCGGCTCACCCCTCCACTTT. This gives the protein CASSLRAAGSPLHF.

This clonotype showed up many times. V and J are TRBV28 and TRBJ1-6, with 7 bases that match TRBD1. CDR1 and CDR2 (germline): MDHEN, SYDVKM. The junction had 6 bases not matched to a gene; V was cut back by 6 bases and J by 4 bases. CDR3 size: 15 residues. CDR3 in amino acids: CASRLGQPYNSPLHF. The CDR3 DNA is TGTGCCAGCAGGTTGGGACAGCCATATAATTCACCCCTCCACTTT.

This clonotype was counted only a few times. V is TRBV12-3 or TRBV12-4 and J is TRBJ1-5; TRBD1 aligns across 7 bases. This CDR3 region has 15 residues. The junction had 9 bases not matched to a gene; V was cut back by 3 bases and J by 7 bases. The CDR3 reads CASSFQTGAWQPQHF. Here the CDR3 DNA reads TGTGCCAGCAGTTTTCAAACAGGGGCCTGGCAGCCCCAGCATTTT.

Points on this clonotype: A much larger clonotype is one base distant, so this may be a read error. The chain links TRBV9 to TRBJ1-1; no clear D. CDR1 and CDR2 (germline): SGDLS, YYNGEE. The CDR3 has 15 amino acids. The chain's CDR3 is CASSVAPIMNTGAFF. For the CDR3, the DNA is TGTGCCAGCAGCGTAGCTCCCATCATGAACACTGGAGCTTTCTTT.